A selection of T cell receptor beta chains follows, all from one sample in a study of blood T cell repertoires in COVID-19. Profiling relied on immunoSEQ multiplex PCR, and the TCRdb table lists in-frame clones only, not all of them. The sample contains 250,000 to 300,000 clones, roughly four fifths of which appear only once. Sample: PBMCs or T cells enriched from blood (not recorded which). Receptor source: a man aged 35 to 55 who had been exposed to COVID-19. Both conserved end residues are trimmed from each CDR3.

>TRBJ1-5|TRBV19
ATLDRGRAGQGQPQH
>TRBJ2-1|TRBV10-3
AISEARGYNEQF
>TRBJ2-5|TRBV11-2
ASSLDPTGGDQETQY
>TRBJ2-3|TRBV11-3
ASSTRLANTDTQY
>TRBJ1-2|TRBV7-3
ASSSSGTEGYT
>TRBJ1-1|TRBV5-1
ASLGPANTEAF
>TRBJ1-2|TRBV5-4
ASRAGTGVIGYT
>TRBJ2-3|TRBV11-2
ASRGLADTQY
>TRBJ2-1|TRBV27
ASSAIWTGSKGEQF
>TRBJ2-3|TRBV30
AWSSRRDFGTDTQY
>TRBJ2-4|TRBV19
ASSEAVWRGVAKNIQY
>TRBJ2-1|TRBV28
ASSRLPSGSYNEQF
>TRBJ2-1|TRBV7-3
ASSPNSFSYNEQF
>TRBJ1-2|TRBV27
ASSQGAFYYGYT
>TRBJ1-2|TRBV5-6
ASSLGGQGT
>TRBJ2-3|TRBV3-1/TRBV3-2
ASSQARLLDTQY
>TRBJ2-7|TRBV5-1
ASSWNLAGVDEQY
>TRBJ2-5|TRBV7-2
ASSLDIGASGINGTQY
>TRBJ2-3|TRBV18
ASSPLAVTDTQY
>TRBJ1-2|TRBV7-9
ASSLEGQGVSGYT